This T cell receptor beta chain was captured by sequencing in a study of human T cells and chemical hapten exposure. Whole-study context: Patch tests of 0.01% DPC on the upper back were read at 6 days.

Time point defined: patch test 1, 2 weeks after DPC sensitization. Treatment here: therapeutic diphenylcyclopropenone sensitization with weekly scalp DPC. TCRdb used MiXCR to reprocess the RACE reads, holding one entry per CDR3 protein. The data hold around 300,000 distinct CDR3 sequences, with around 7% observed a single time. The CDR3 loop spans 12 amino acids. Trimming stripped 4 bases from V and 5 bases from J, with 8 bases between. From germline, CDR1 is PRHDT and CDR2 FYEKMQ (reference sequence). This sequence joins TRBV13 and TRBJ1-1; no clear D. The clonotype was recovered from a woman aged 18-35 years with alopecia areata. Some clones in this sample may be carry-over from other donors' samples. The sample consisted of whole blood, taken in connection with sensitization to the hapten diphenylcyclopropenone (DPC). CDR3 nucleotides: TGTGCCAGCAGCTCCGACGGGACTGAAGCTTTCTTT. It is translated as CASSSDGTEAFF.